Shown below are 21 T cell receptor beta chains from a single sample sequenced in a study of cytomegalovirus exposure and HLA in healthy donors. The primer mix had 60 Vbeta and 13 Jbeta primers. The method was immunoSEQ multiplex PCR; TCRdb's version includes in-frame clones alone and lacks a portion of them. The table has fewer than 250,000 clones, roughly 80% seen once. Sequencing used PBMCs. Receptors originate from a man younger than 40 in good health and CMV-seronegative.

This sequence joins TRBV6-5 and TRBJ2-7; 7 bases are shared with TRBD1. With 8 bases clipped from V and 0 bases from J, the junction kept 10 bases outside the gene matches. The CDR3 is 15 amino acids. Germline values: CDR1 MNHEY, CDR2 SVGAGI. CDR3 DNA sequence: TGTGCCAGCTCTAGAAGGGGGCTTAGCTCCTACGAGCAGTACTTC. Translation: CASSRRGLSSYEQYF.

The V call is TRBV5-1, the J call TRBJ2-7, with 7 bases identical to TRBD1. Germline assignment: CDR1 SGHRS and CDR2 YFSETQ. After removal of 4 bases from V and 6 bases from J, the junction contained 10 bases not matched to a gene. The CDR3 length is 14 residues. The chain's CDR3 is CASSQTETGIEQYF. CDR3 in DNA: TGCGCCAGCAGCCAAACCGAGACAGGGATCGAGCAGTACTTC.

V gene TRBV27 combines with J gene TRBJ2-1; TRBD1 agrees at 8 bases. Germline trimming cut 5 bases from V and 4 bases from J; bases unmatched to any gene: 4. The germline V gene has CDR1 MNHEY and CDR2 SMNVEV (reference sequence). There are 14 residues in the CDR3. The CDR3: CASSTGQEYNEQFF. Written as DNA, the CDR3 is TGTGCCAGCAGTACGGGACAGGAGTACAATGAGCAGTTCTTC.

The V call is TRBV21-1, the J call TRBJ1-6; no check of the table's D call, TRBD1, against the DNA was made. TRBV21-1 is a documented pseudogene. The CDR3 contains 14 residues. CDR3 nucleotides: TGTGCCAGCAACAACAGGGACAATAATTCACCCCTCCACTTT. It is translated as CASNNRDNNSPLHF.

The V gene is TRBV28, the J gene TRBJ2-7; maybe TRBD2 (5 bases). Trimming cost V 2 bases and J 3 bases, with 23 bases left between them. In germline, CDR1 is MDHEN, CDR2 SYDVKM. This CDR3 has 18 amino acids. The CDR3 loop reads CASSLIPGRGGDHYEQYF. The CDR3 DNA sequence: TGTGCCAGCAGTTTAATACCAGGACGGGGTGGGGATCACTACGAGCAGTACTTC.

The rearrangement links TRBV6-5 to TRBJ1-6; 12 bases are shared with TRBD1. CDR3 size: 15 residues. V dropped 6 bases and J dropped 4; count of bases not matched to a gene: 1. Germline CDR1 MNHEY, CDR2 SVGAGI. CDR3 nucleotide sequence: TGTGCCAGCAGGGGACAGGGGGCTTATAATTCACCCCTCCACTTT. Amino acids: CASRGQGAYNSPLHF.

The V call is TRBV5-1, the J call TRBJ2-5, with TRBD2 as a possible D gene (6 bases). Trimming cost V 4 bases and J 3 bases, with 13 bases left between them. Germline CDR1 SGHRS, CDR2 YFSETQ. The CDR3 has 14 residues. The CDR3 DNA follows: TGCGCCAGCAGCCCCGGGACTTCCAAAGAGACCCAGTACTTC. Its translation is CASSPGTSKETQYF.

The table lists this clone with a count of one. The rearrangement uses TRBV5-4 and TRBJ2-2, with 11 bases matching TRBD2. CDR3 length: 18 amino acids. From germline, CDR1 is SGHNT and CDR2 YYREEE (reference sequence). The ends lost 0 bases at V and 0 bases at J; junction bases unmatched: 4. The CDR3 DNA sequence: TGTGCCAGCAGCTTGGAGGGACTAGCGGCCCCGAACACCGGGGAGCTGTTTTTT. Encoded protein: CASSLEGLAAPNTGELFF.

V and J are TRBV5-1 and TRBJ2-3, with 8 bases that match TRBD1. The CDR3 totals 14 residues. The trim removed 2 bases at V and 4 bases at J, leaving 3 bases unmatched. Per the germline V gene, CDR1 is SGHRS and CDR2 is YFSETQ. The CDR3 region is CASSFTGGPDTQYF. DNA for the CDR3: TGCGCCAGCAGCTTCACAGGGGGGCCAGATACGCAGTATTTT. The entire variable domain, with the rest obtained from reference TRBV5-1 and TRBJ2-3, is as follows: KAGVTQTPRYLIKTRGQQVTLSCSPISGHRSVSWYQQTPGQGLQFLFEYFSETQRNKGNFPGRFSGRQFSNSRSEMNVSTLELGDSALYLCASSFTGGPDTQYFGPGTRLTVL.

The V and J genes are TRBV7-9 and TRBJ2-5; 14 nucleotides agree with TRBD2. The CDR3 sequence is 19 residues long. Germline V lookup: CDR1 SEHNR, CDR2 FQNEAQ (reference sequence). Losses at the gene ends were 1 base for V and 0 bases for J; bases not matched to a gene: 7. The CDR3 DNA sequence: TGTGCCAGCAGCTTAGGGACTAGCGGGGGGCTTGAGTACCAAGAGACCCAGTACTTC. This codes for CASSLGTSGGLEYQETQYF.

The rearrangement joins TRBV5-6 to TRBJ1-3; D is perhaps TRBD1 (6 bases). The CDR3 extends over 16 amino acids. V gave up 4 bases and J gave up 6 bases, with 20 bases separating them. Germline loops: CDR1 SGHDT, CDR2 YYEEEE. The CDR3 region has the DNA TGTGCCAGCAGCCCCAGGGGAATGTATCGAGAAAACACCATATATTTT. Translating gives CASSPRGMYRENTIYF.

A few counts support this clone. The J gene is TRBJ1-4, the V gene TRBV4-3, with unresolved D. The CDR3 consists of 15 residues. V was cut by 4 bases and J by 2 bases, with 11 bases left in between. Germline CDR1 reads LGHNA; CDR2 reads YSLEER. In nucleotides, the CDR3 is TGCGCCAGCAGCCTAAACAGCCATACTAATGAAAAACTGTTTTTT. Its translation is CASSLNSHTNEKLFF.

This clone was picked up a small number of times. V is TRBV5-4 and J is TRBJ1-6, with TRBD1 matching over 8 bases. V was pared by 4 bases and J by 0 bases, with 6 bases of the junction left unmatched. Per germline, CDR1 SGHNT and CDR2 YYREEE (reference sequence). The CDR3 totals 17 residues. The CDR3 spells CASSTRDRSSYNSPLHF. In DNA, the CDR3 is TGTGCCAGCAGCACCCGGGACAGGAGCTCCTATAATTCACCCCTCCACTTT.

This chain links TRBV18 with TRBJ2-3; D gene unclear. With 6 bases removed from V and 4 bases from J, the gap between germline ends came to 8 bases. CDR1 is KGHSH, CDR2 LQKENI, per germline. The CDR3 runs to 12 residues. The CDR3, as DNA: TGTGCCAGCTCGCCGGTGGCAGATACGCAGTATTTT. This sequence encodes CASSPVADTQYF.

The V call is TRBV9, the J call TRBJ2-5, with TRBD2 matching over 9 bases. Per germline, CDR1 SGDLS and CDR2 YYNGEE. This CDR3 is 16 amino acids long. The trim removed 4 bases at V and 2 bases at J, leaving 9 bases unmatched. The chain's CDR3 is CASSFLAGDLQETQYF. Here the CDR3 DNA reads TGTGCCAGCAGCTTCTTAGCGGGGGACCTTCAAGAGACCCAGTACTTC.

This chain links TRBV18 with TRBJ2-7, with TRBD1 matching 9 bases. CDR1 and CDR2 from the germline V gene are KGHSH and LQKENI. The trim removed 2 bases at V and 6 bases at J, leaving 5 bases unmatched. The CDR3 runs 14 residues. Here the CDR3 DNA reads TGTGCCAGCTCACCATCGCTGACAGGGGGCGAGCAGTACTTC. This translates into CASSPSLTGGEQYF. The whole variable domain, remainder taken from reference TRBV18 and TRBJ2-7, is NAGVMQNPRHLVRRRGQEARLRCSPMKGHSHVYWYRQLPEEGLKFMVYLQKENIIDESGMPKERFSAEFPKEGPSILRIQQVVRGDSAAYFCASSPSLTGGEQYFGPGTRLTVT.

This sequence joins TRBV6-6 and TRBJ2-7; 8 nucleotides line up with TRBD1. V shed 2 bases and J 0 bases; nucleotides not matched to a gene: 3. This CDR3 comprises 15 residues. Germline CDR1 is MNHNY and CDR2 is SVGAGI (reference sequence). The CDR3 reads CASSYGGQASYEQYF. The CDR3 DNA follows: TGTGCCAGCAGTTACGGGGGACAGGCCTCCTACGAGCAGTACTTC.

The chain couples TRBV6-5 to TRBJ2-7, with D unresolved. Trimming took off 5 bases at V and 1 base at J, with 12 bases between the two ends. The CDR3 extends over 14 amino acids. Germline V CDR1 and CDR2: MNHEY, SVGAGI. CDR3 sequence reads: CASSPRGESYEQYF. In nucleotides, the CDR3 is TGTGCCAGCAGTCCCCGAGGTGAATCCTACGAGCAGTACTTC.

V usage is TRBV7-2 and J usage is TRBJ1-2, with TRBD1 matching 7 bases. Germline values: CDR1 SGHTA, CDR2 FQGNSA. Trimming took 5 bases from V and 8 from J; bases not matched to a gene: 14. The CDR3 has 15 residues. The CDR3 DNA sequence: TGTGCCAGCAGCAGCACCTCGACAGGGCTGGAGGGCTACACCTTC. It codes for CASSSTSTGLEGYTF.

CDR3 loop: CSVELRVRGNEQFF. CDR3 nucleotide sequence: TGCAGCGTTGAACTCCGGGTCCGGGGTAATGAGCAGTTCTTC. The rearrangement links TRBV29-1 to TRBJ2-1; TRBD2 is a possible D gene (5 bases). Germline V gene data show CDR1 as SQVTM and CDR2 as ANQGSEA. Trimming took off 2 bases at V and 7 bases at J, with 15 bases between the two ends. The CDR3 consists of 14 residues.

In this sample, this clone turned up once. CDR3 sequence reads: CASSQDLGTRESYEQYF. The CDR3 nucleotides read TGTGCCAGCAGCCAAGATCTTGGGACTAGGGAGTCCTACGAGCAGTACTTC. The rearrangement joins TRBV4-2 to TRBJ2-7, with 8 bases that match TRBD2. The CDR3 sequence is 17 residues long. The V gene's germline CDR1 is LGHNA and CDR2 YNFKEQ. Trimming removed 0 bases from V and 1 base from J; junction bases left unmatched: 8.